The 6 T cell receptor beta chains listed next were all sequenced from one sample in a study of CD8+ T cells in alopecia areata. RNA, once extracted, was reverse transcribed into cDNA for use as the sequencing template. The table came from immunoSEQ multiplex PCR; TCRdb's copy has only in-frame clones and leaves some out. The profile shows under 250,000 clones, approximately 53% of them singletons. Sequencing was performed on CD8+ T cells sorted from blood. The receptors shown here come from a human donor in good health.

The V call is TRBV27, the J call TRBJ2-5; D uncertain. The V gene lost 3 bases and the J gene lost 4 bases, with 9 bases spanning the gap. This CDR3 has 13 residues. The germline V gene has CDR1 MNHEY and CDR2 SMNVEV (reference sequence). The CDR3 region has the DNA TGTGCCAGCAGTTTGGCGCGGCGAGAGACCCAGTACTTC. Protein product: CASSLARRETQYF.

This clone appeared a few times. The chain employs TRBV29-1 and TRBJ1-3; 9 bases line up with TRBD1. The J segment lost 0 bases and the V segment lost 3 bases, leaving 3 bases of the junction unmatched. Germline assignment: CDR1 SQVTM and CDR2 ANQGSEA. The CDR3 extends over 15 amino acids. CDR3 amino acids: CSVEGQGLSGNTIYF. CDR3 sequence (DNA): TGCAGCGTTGAGGGACAGGGCCTCTCTGGAAACACCATATATTTT.

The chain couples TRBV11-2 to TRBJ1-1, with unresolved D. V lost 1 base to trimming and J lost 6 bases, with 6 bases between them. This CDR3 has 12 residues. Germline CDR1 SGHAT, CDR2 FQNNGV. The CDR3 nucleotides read TGTGCCAGCAGCTTAGGCCTTCCTGAAGCTTTCTTT. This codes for CASSLGLPEAFF. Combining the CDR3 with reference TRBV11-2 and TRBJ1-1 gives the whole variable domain EAGVAQSPRYKIIEKRQSVAFWCNPISGHATLYWYQQILGQGPKLLIQFQNNGVVDDSQLPKDRFSAERLKGVDSTLKIQPAKLEDSAVYLCASSLGLPEAFFGQGTRLTVV.

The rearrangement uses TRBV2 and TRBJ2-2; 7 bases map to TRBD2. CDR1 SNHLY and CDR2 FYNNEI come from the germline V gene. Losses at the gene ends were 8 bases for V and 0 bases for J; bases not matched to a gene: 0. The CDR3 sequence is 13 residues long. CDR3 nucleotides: TGTGCCAGCGGGGGGGCGAACACCGGGGAGCTGTTTTTT. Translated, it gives CASGGANTGELFF. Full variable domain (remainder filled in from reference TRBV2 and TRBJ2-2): EPEVTQTPSHQVTQMGQEVILRCVPISNHLYFYWYRQILGQKVEFLVSFYNNEISEKSEIFDDQFSVERPDGSNFTLKIRSTKLEDSAMYFCASGGANTGELFFGEGSRLTVL.

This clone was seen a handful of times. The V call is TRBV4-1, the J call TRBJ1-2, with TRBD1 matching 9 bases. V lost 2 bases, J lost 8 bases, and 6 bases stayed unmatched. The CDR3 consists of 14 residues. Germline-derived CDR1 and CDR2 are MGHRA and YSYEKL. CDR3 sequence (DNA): TGCGCCAGCAGCCAAATCACAGGGGGCGGAGGCTACACCTTC. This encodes CASSQITGGGGYTF.

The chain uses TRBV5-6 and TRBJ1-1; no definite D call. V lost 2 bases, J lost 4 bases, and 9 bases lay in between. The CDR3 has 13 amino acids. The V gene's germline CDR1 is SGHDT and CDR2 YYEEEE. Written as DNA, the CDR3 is TGTGCCAGCAGCTTCACAGAGGTCACTGAAGCTTTCTTT. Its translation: CASSFTEVTEAFF.